The text below deals with one TCR beta chain. The sample originates from a study of blood T cell repertoires in COVID-19. In the original processing: Reference gene primers were amplified, and this amplification served to estimate nucleated cell counts. Generated by immunoSEQ multiplex PCR, the TCRdb table keeps only in-frame clones and is missing some. Clone size and V and J calls were adopted from that table, with D and trimming inferred from the DNA. The repertoire holds over 200,000 clones, 86% seen once, with roughly 4% in the top ten. V was pared by 6 bases and J by 0 bases, with 4 bases of the junction left unmatched. CDR1 and CDR2 from the germline V gene are LNHDA and SQIVND (reference sequence). This CDR3 comprises 15 residues.

This rearrangement joins TRBV19 to TRBJ1-4, with 7 bases that match TRBD1. The sequence was collected from a woman in her twenties or thirties who had been exposed to COVID-19. Sequencing was performed on PBMCs or T cells enriched from blood (not recorded which). The CDR3 DNA reads as TGTGCCAGTAGCCCCGACAGGGCAACTAATGAAAAACTGTTTTTT. It codes for CASSPDRATNEKLFF.